Shown below are 30 T cell receptor beta chains from a single sample sequenced in a study of blood T cell repertoires in COVID-19. Measured with immunoSEQ multiplex PCR; TCRdb has only the in-frame clones, and not every one. The table lists more than 65,000 clones, roughly 87% of them singletons, with 5% to 8% in the top ten. The sequenced material came from peripheral blood. These TCRs come from a woman between 45 and 60 years old with acute or convalescent COVID-19.

The chain joins TRBV4-2 to TRBJ2-3, with D maybe TRBD2 (5 bases). The CDR3 has 16 amino acids. Germline-derived CDR1 and CDR2 are LGHNA and YNFKEQ. Trimming removed 4 bases at V and 2 bases at J, with 16 bases between. The DNA for the CDR3 is TGTGCCAGCAGCCCATCGACTAACACCTTCACAGATACGCAGTATTTT. Its translation is CASSPSTNTFTDTQYF.

The chain joins TRBV6-1 to TRBJ1-2, with 12 bases aligning to TRBD1. Trimming cost V 1 base and J 7 bases; bases outside gene matches: 7. The CDR3 is 16 amino acids. Germline-derived CDR1 and CDR2 are MNHNS and SASEGT. The chain's CDR3 is CASSEEIGTGGSGYTF. The CDR3 DNA sequence: TGTGCCAGCAGTGAAGAAATCGGGACAGGGGGCAGTGGCTACACCTTC.

The chain carries TRBV30 and TRBJ1-5; D remains unclear. Germline V gene sequence: CDR1 GTSNPN, CDR2 SVGIG (reference sequence). Trimming took 2 bases from V and 5 from J, leaving 10 bases between them. This CDR3 has 13 amino acids. The CDR3 sequence is CAWSPNEDQPQHF. CDR3 nucleotides: TGTGCCTGGAGTCCTAACGAGGATCAGCCCCAGCATTTT.

This CDR3 reads CASSPTDNYGYTF. Written as DNA, the CDR3 is TGTGCCAGCAGTCCGACTGATAACTATGGCTACACCTTC. The rearrangement uses TRBV12-3 or TRBV12-4 and TRBJ1-2; D ambiguous. This CDR3 contains 13 residues. V lost 5 bases to trimming and J lost 1 base, with 8 bases between them.

The chain has TRBV12-3 or TRBV12-4 and TRBJ2-3; D not resolved. This CDR3 comprises 12 residues. The V and J ends lost 5 bases and 0 bases respectively, with 3 bases between them. The CDR3 coding sequence is TGTGCCAGCAGTCCGAGCACAGATACGCAGTATTTT. This translates into CASSPSTDTQYF.

This chain joins TRBV7-2 and TRBJ1-2; D is undetermined. Germline CDR1 and CDR2: SGHTA and FQGNSA. The CDR3 runs 17 residues. V lost 2 bases and J lost 0, with 16 bases in between. CDR3 coding DNA: TGTGCCAGCAGCTTAATTTTTGGGCCTCTGACTAACTATGGCTACACCTTC. Translation: CASSLIFGPLTNYGYTF.

The rearrangement joins TRBV29-1 to TRBJ2-1; 7 bases line up with TRBD2. This CDR3 region has 16 residues. V dropped 3 bases and J dropped 7; count of bases not matched to a gene: 15. Germline loops: CDR1 SQVTM, CDR2 ANQGSEA. The CDR3 protein is CSVEGLRSSGRNEQFF. DNA of the CDR3: TGCAGCGTTGAGGGTCTTAGGTCTAGCGGAAGGAATGAGCAGTTCTTC.

The gene calls are TRBV5-4 and TRBJ1-1; possible D gene TRBD1, 5 bases. The germline V and J ends were trimmed by 3 bases and 3 bases, with 12 bases remaining between them. Germline CDR1 and CDR2: SGHNT and YYREEE (reference sequence). The CDR3 runs to 14 residues. Written as DNA, the CDR3 is TGTGCCAGCAGCTGGGGCCGGGGGGACACTGAAGCTTTCTTT. Translated, it gives CASSWGRGDTEAFF.

This chain uses TRBV30 with TRBJ1-1; D is possibly TRBD1 (6 bases). The V gene lost 3 bases and the J gene lost 1 base, with 12 bases spanning the gap. Germline V gene data show CDR1 as GTSNPN and CDR2 as SVGIG (reference sequence). The CDR3 loop spans 14 amino acids. CDR3 loop: CAWSWGGENTEAFF. DNA for the CDR3: TGTGCCTGGAGCTGGGGGGGCGAGAACACTGAAGCTTTCTTT.

The V and J genes are TRBV12-3 or TRBV12-4 and TRBJ1-5; D is ambiguous. The CDR3 has 11 residues. Trimming shortened V by 3 bases and J by 9 bases, and 6 bases separated the two germline ends. CDR3 region: CASSLEGPQHF. The DNA for the CDR3 is TGTGCCAGCAGTTTGGAGGGGCCCCAGCATTTT.

The V and J genes are TRBV7-3 and TRBJ2-2; maybe TRBD2 (6 bases). Germline loops: CDR1 SGHTA, CDR2 FQGTGA. This CDR3 contains 15 residues. The V and J ends lost 2 bases and 5 bases respectively, with 12 bases between them. CDR3 bases: TGTGCCAGCAGCTTAGAGACTAGTAAAACCGGGGAGCTGTTTTTT. This translates into CASSLETSKTGELFF.

The V and J genes are TRBV6-5 and TRBJ1-2, with a tentative D call TRBD1 (6 bases). This CDR3 is built from 13 residues. The germline V gene encodes CDR1 MNHEY and CDR2 SVGAGI. V shed 6 bases and J shed 4 bases, with 12 bases lying between them. In DNA form, the CDR3 reads TGTGCCAGCAGAGGACAGATGGTCTATGGCTACACCTTC. Translated, it gives CASRGQMVYGYTF.

This chain connects TRBV27 to TRBJ2-7; D is uncertain. CDR3 size: 12 residues. Germline V gene sequence: CDR1 MNHEY, CDR2 SMNVEV (reference sequence). Trimming pared 6 bases from V and 3 bases from J, leaving 9 bases between. The CDR3 coding sequence is TGTGCCAGCAGCCAAGGAGACTACGAGCAGTACTTC. This translates into CASSQGDYEQYF.

This rearrangement joins TRBV9 to TRBJ2-5; 13 bases fit TRBD2. The CDR3 runs to 14 residues. Unmatched junction bases numbered 6, after V lost 4 bases and J lost 9 bases. The germline CDR1 and CDR2 sequences are SGDLS and YYNGEE. CDR3 sequence reads: CASSITSGRAPQYF. The CDR3 coding sequence is TGTGCCAGCAGCATCACTAGCGGGAGGGCGCCCCAGTACTTC.

The chain combines TRBV29-1 with TRBJ2-1; perhaps TRBD1 as D (5 bases). In germline, CDR1 is SQVTM, CDR2 ANQGSEA. V lost 7 bases and J lost 4, with 17 bases in between. The CDR3 consists of 14 residues. The CDR3 loop is CSALGQAAYNEQFF. The CDR3 nucleotides read TGCAGCGCATTGGGGCAGGCCGCATACAATGAGCAGTTCTTC.

The chain carries TRBV5-1 and TRBJ2-7; D is ambiguous. CDR1 is SGHRS, CDR2 YFSETQ, per germline. This CDR3 has 15 residues. V was shortened by 1 base and J by 1 base, with 12 bases between the two germline ends. The CDR3 DNA reads as TGCGCCAGCAGCTTGAGTCTGGGCAGTTCCTACGAGCAGTACTTC. Translated, it gives CASSLSLGSSYEQYF.

The chain employs TRBV5-5 and TRBJ1-1, with D tentatively TRBD1 (6 bases). Germline V gives CDR1 SGHKS, CDR2 YYEKEE (reference sequence). The CDR3 is made up of 14 amino acids. The germline V and J ends were trimmed by 2 bases and 8 bases, with 16 bases remaining between them. The CDR3 sequence is CASSLGGQREEAFF. DNA for the CDR3: TGTGCCAGCAGCTTAGGCGGACAGCGTGAAGAAGCTTTCTTT.

J is TRBJ2-7 and V is TRBV28; 7 nucleotides line up with TRBD1. This CDR3 spans 14 amino acids. V dropped 5 bases and J dropped 5; count of bases not matched to a gene: 9. Per germline, CDR1 MDHEN and CDR2 SYDVKM. As DNA, the CDR3 is TGTGCCAGCAGTCCCTCGGACAGGTTGAACGAGCAGTACTTC. Its translation: CASSPSDRLNEQYF.

This clone was recorded only once. The J gene is TRBJ1-4, the V gene TRBV5-6, with D tentatively TRBD1 (5 bases). Germline V gene sequence: CDR1 SGHDT, CDR2 YYEEEE. The ends were cut back, 3 bases at V and 5 bases at J, with 14 bases in the middle. The CDR3 covers 15 residues. The CDR3 loop reads CASSWGPGGNEKLFF. The CDR3 nucleotides are TGTGCCAGCAGCTGGGGACCGGGGGGGAATGAAAAACTGTTTTTT.

Points on this clone: A junction boundary mismatches the germline segment, possibly from a read error. The chain combines TRBV7-7 with TRBJ2-5; 7 bases map to TRBD1. Germline V gene data show CDR1 as SSHAT and CDR2 as FNYEAQ (reference sequence). The CDR3 is made up of 13 amino acids. The CDR3 reads CASSLDRKETQYF. CDR3 in DNA: TGTGCTAGCAGCCTGGACAGGAAAGAGACCCAGTACTTC.

About this clone itself: The junction shows a germline mismatch at one end, possibly a read error. The chain has TRBV5-8 and TRBJ2-7; D is perhaps TRBD2 (5 bases). Looked up from germline, CDR1 is SGHTS and CDR2 is YDEGEE. The CDR3 has 18 amino acids. In DNA, the CDR3 is TGTGCCAGCAGACCTAGGCAGCTACTGAGGGCCGGGTTTCGTCCACCCACATTC. It translates to CASRPRQLLRAGFRPPTF. Full variable domain (rest looked up from reference TRBV5-8 and TRBJ2-7): EAGVTQSPTHLIKTRGQQATLRCSPISGHTSVYWYQQALGLGLQFLLWYDEGEERNRGNFPPRFSGRQFPNYSSELNVNALELEDSALYLCASRPRQLLRAGFRPPTFGPGTRLTVT.

The rearrangement links TRBV24-1 to TRBJ1-2, with D maybe TRBD1 (6 bases). The germline CDR1 and CDR2 sequences are KGHDR and SFDVKD. Trimming pared 9 bases from V and 13 bases from J, leaving 11 bases between. The CDR3 runs to 9 residues. In DNA, the CDR3 is TGTGCCACCCCCAGGGGTCCCACCTTC. This codes for CATPRGPTF.

V gene TRBV20-1 combines with J gene TRBJ2-7, with TRBD1 identical over 9 bases. The germline CDR1 and CDR2 sequences are DFQATT and SNEGSKA (reference sequence). Losses at the gene ends were 5 bases for V and 5 bases for J; bases not matched to a gene: 1. This CDR3 spans 11 amino acids. The DNA for the CDR3 is TGCAGTGCTTGGACAGGGGACGAGCAGTACTTC. Residues: CSAWTGDEQYF.

In DNA form, the CDR3 reads TGTGCCACCGTGCGGGGCAATGAGCAGTTCTTC. It is translated as CATVRGNEQFF. The chain is built from TRBV28 and TRBJ2-1, with D possibly TRBD2 on 6 matching bases. Germline V gene data show CDR1 as MDHEN and CDR2 as SYDVKM. The CDR3 has 11 amino acids. V was shortened by 10 bases and J by 6 bases, with 10 bases between the two germline ends.

This chain connects TRBV10-3 to TRBJ1-3; weak D call: TRBD1 (6 bases). CDR1 and CDR2 (germline): ENHRY, SYGVKD. The CDR3 loop spans 15 amino acids. The germline V and J ends were trimmed by 6 bases and 1 base, with 13 bases remaining between them. CDR3 sequence (DNA): TGTGCCATCAGGCAGGGGATCGGGTCTGGAAACACCATATATTTT. Translation gives CAIRQGIGSGNTIYF.

The CDR3 DNA reads TGTGCCAGCAGCCCCTCAGTGGTTAGCGCAAAAATTTCCTACGAGCAGTACTTC. It translates to CASSPSVVSAKISYEQYF. The chain links TRBV7-9 to TRBJ2-7; a weak D match, TRBD2 (5 bases). CDR3 length equals 18 residues. Germline CDR1 and CDR2: SEHNR and FQNEAQ (reference sequence). The V end lost 5 bases, the J end lost 1 base, and 24 bases lay between the germline ends.

This chain joins TRBV27 and TRBJ2-7; 10 bases agree with TRBD2. CDR1 and CDR2 (germline): MNHEY, SMNVEV (reference sequence). The junction had 5 bases not matched to a gene; V was cut back by 5 bases and J by 7 bases. The CDR3 extends over 13 amino acids. The CDR3 spells CASSPGLALEQYF. In DNA, the CDR3 is TGTGCCAGCAGTCCGGGACTAGCGTTAGAGCAGTACTTC.

The gene calls are TRBV27 and TRBJ1-4; the match to TRBD1 covers 11 bases. CDR3 length: 15 residues. Losses at the gene ends were 5 bases for V and 5 bases for J; bases not matched to a gene: 4. Germline CDR1 and CDR2: MNHEY and SMNVEV (reference sequence). The CDR3 is CASSPGTGGNEKLFF. DNA for the CDR3: TGTGCCAGCAGTCCCGGGACAGGGGGGAATGAAAAACTGTTTTTT.

This clone has just one count. The chain recombines TRBV7-3 with TRBJ2-2; D might be TRBD2 (7 bases). The germline gives CDR1 SGHTA, CDR2 FQGTGA. Between the trimmed V and J ends, which lost 6 bases and 4 bases, there was a span of 21 bases. The CDR3 runs to 17 residues. The CDR3 sequence: CASRDLGGASSTGELFF. The CDR3 region has the DNA TGTGCCAGCAGGGACCTAGGGGGGGCTAGCAGCACCGGGGAGCTGTTTTTT.

This chain joins TRBV30 and TRBJ2-3; 9 bases fit TRBD1. V was clipped by 3 bases and J by 2 bases; unmatched bases: 12. Germline-derived CDR1 and CDR2 are GTSNPN and SVGIG (reference sequence). This CDR3 has 17 amino acids. Here the CDR3 DNA reads TGTGCCTGGAGCCTACTTACCGGGACAGGGCTCACAGATACGCAGTATTTT. Amino acids: CAWSLLTGTGLTDTQYF.